Presented here are 3 T cell receptor beta chains from one specimen sequenced in a study of T cell repertoires in ileal Crohn's disease. Assay: immunoSEQ multiplex PCR; the TCRdb copy retains only in-frame clones and omits some. Found here are 7,000 to 9,500 clones, roughly 79% of them singletons; the top ten hold more than 4.5%. Material for sequencing was ileal tissue. The receptors shown here come from an adult with Crohn's disease.

The chain joins TRBV5-4 to TRBJ2-7, with TRBD1 identical over 7 bases. CDR1 and CDR2 (germline): SGHNT, YYREEE (reference sequence). Trimming removed 2 bases from V and 6 bases from J; junction bases left unmatched: 5. The CDR3 totals 13 residues. CDR3 nucleotides: TGTGCCAGCAGCTTCGACAGGGTAAGCGAGCAGTACTTC. The encoded protein is CASSFDRVSEQYF.

This clone is a singleton in its sample. The rearrangement joins TRBV5-1 to TRBJ2-3; D may be TRBD2 (5 bases). Trimming stripped 2 bases from V and 1 base from J, with 8 bases between. Germline V gene data show CDR1 as SGHRS and CDR2 as YFSETQ. This CDR3 has 14 residues. The CDR3 DNA follows: TGCGCCAGCAGCTTTGAACTAGGCACAGATACGCAGTATTTT. This codes for CASSFELGTDTQYF.

The genes are TRBV5-1 and TRBJ1-2, with 10 bases fitting TRBD1. The V gene end was trimmed by 0 bases and the J gene end by 6 bases; junction bases not matched to a gene: 5. The germline V gene encodes CDR1 SGHRS and CDR2 YFSETQ. The CDR3 contains 15 residues. The CDR3 DNA reads TGCGCCAGCAGCTTGGTCGGGACAGGGGAGAATGGCTACACCTTC. Its protein product is CASSLVGTGENGYTF.